The rows below give T cell receptor beta chains drawn from one sample of a study of blood T cell repertoires in COVID-19. The assay was immunoSEQ multiplex PCR, and TCRdb's table has in-frame clones only and misses some. Of roughly 220,000 clones listed, 82% are singletons. The specimen was peripheral blood. The receptors were gathered from a woman older than 75 with COVID-19, enrolled during active disease. Both conserved end residues are trimmed from each CDR3.

V gene	J gene	CDR3 protein
TRBV30	TRBJ1-5	AWSPLSGFNQPQH
TRBV5-1	TRBJ2-3	ASRLRTSGGRFTDTQY
TRBV5-1	TRBJ1-2	ASSMGGRGYT
TRBV7-3	TRBJ2-1	ASSFGLAGNNEQF
TRBV27	TRBJ2-7	ASRATGGSFEQY
TRBV20-1	TRBJ1-1	SAFLHTEAF
TRBV28	TRBJ2-6	ASSLLSGANVLT
TRBV6-2/TRBV6-3	TRBJ1-1	ASSRQTLNTEAF
TRBV18	TRBJ2-1	ASSPSQSYNEQF
TRBV10-3	TRBJ1-1	AISAGSSNTEAF
TRBV19	TRBJ1-1	ASSNRGDAF
TRBV11-2	TRBJ2-7	ASSSLRYEQY
TRBV19	TRBJ2-3	ASSLISVADTQY
TRBV3-1/TRBV3-2	TRBJ2-1	ASSQERGQGKALYNEQF
TRBV7-6	TRBJ1-3	ASSSGDSGNTIY
TRBV7-8	TRBJ2-2	ASSFPGLAGELF
TRBV3-1/TRBV3-2	TRBJ1-1	ASSPSFGQTRSTEAF
TRBV6-5	TRBJ1-3	ASKRSSGNTIY
TRBV30	TRBJ2-1	AWDREGLSNEQF
TRBV28	TRBJ1-3	ASSLIRTGGNTIY
TRBV28	TRBJ1-2	ASSSHRGQTNYGYT
TRBV20-1	TRBJ1-3	SAFTGNTIY
TRBV10-3	TRBJ2-7	AISDRSAGLSYEQY